This paragraph reports one T cell receptor beta chain. Germline V gene data show CDR1 as PRHDT and CDR2 as FYEKMQ (reference sequence). This CDR3 region has 15 residues. Trimming stripped 2 bases from V and 4 bases from J, with 15 bases between. These data belong to a study of T cell repertoires in cytomegalovirus infection. Across the whole study: Signatures in public TCR beta sequences pointed to both CMV infection and matching HLA type.

TCRdb independently ran MiXCR on the reads; one entry per CDR3 protein. The table lists hundreds of thousands of distinct CDR3 sequences, 35% of them singletons, with about 2.8% in the top ten. The chain has TRBV13 and TRBJ2-7; maybe TRBD2 (6 bases). This TCR came from a human donor in good health (CMV status not recorded). Some clones in this sample may be carry-over from other donors' samples. Specimen: PBMCs. CDR3 coding DNA: TGTGCCAGCAGCTTACGGGTCGGGGCGGGGTACGAGCAGTACTTC. It translates to CASSLRVGAGYEQYF. Filled out from reference TRBV13 and TRBJ2-7, the complete variable domain reads AAGVIQSPRHLIKEKRETATLKCYPIPRHDTVYWYQQGPGQDPQFLISFYEKMQSDKGSIPDRFSAQQFSDYHSELNMSSLELGDSALYFCASSLRVGAGYEQYFGPGTRLTVT.